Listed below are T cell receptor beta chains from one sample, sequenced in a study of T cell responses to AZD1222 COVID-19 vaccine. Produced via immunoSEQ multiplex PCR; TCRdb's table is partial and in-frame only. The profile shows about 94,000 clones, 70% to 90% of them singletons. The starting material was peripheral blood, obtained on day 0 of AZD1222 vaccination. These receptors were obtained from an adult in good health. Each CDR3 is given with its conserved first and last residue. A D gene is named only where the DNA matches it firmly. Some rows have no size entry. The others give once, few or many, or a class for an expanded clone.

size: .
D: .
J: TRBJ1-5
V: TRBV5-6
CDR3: CASSLLSGTGQPQHF
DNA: TGTGCCAGCAGCTTGCTATCAGGGACCGGCCAGCCCCAGCATTTT

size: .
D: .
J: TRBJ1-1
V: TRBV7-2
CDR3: CASSLTVNTEAFF
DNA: TGTGCCAGCAGCTTAACTGTAAACACTGAAGCTTTCTTT

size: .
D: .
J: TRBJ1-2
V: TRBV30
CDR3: CAWSDGDYGYTF
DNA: TGTGCCTGGAGTGATGGGGACTATGGCTACACCTTC

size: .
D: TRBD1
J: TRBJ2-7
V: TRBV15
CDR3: CATSRGWGQRAYEQYF
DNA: TGTGCCACCAGCAGAGGGTGGGGACAGAGAGCCTACGAGCAGTACTTC

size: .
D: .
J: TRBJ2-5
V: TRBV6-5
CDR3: CASSYSGGQETQYF
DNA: TGTGCCAGCAGTTACTCGGGGGGACAAGAGACCCAGTACTTC

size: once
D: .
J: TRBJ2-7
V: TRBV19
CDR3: CASSIARAVFDEQYF
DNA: TGTGCCAGTAGTATTGCGAGGGCAGTGTTCGACGAGCAGTACTTC

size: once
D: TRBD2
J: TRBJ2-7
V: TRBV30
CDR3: CAWGTSGAYEQYF
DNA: TGTGCCTGGGGGACTAGCGGGGCCTACGAGCAGTACTTC

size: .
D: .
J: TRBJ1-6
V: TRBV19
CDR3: CASSRSGDNSPLHF
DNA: TGTGCCAGTAGCCGATCAGGGGATAATTCACCCCTCCACTTT

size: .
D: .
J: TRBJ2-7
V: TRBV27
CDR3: CASSLQPYEQYF
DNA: TGTGCCAGCAGTTTACAACCCTACGAGCAGTACTTC

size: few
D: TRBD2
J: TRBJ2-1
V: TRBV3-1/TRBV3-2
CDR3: CASGSGGAEQFF
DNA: TGTGCCAGCGGCAGCGGGGGGGCGGAGCAGTTCTTC

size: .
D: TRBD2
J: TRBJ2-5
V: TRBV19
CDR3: CASSNGAGGQETQYF
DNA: TGTGCCAGTAGTAATGGGGCGGGGGGGCAAGAGACCCAGTACTTC

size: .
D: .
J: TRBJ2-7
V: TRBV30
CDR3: CAWSVENRAEYF
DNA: TGTGCCTGGAGTGTGGAGAACAGGGCCGAGTACTTC

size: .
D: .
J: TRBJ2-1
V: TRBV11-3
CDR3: CASSLGFLNEQFF
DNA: TGTGCCAGCAGCTTGGGATTCCTGAATGAGCAGTTCTTC

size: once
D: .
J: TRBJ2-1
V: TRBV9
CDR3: CASSVGTLLRDNEQFF
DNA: TGTGCCAGCAGCGTCGGGACACTACTACGGGACAATGAGCAGTTCTTC

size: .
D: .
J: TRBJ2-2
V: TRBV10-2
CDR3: CASSELSNTGELFF
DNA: TGCGCCAGCAGTGAGCTATCGAACACCGGGGAGCTGTTTTTT

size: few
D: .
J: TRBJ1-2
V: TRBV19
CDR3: CASSIRLQPHYGYTF
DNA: TGTGCCAGTAGTATCCGCCTCCAGCCACACTATGGCTACACCTTC

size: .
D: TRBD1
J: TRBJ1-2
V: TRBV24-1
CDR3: CATSGTGTANYGYTF
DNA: TGTGCCACCAGTGGAACCGGGACAGCTAACTATGGCTACACCTTC

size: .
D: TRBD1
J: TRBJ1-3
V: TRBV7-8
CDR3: CASSLTGQGSGNTIYF
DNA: TGTGCCAGCAGCTTAACGGGACAGGGCTCTGGAAACACCATATATTTT

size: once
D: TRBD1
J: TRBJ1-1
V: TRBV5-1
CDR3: CASRWDRDTEAFF
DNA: TGCGCCAGCAGATGGGACAGGGACACTGAAGCTTTCTTT

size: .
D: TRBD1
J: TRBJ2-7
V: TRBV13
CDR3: CASSLMGTGSGEQYF
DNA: TGTGCCAGCAGCTTAATGGGGACAGGGTCAGGCGAGCAGTACTTC

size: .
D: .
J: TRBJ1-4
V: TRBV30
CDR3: CAWSKPATNEKLFF
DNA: TGTGCCTGGAGTAAACCCGCAACTAATGAAAAACTGTTTTTT

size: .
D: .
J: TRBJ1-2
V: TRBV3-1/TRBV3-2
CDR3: CASSQGSAGGYGYTF
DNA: TGTGCCAGCAGCCAAGGGTCTGCGGGAGGCTATGGCTACACCTTC

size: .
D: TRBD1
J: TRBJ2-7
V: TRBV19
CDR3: CASSMDRGHHEQYF
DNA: TGTGCCAGTAGTATGGACAGGGGTCACCACGAGCAGTACTTC

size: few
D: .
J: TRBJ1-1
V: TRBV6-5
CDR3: CASSRDRDGTEAFF
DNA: TGTGCCAGCAGCCGAGACAGAGACGGAACTGAAGCTTTCTTT